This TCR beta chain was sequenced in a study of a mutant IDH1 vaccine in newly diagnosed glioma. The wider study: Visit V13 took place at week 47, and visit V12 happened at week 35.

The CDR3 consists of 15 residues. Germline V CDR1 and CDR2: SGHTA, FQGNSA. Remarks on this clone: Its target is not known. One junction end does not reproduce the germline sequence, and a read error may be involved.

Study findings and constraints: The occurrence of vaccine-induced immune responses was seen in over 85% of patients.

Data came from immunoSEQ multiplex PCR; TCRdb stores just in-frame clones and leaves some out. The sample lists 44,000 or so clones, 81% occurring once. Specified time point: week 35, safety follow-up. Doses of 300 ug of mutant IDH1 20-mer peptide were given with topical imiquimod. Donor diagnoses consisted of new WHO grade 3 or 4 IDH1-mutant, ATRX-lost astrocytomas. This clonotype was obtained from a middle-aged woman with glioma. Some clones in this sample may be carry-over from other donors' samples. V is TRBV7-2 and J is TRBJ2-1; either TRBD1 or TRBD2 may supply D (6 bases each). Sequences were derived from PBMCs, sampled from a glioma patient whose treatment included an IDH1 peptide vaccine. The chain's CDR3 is CPPGARDDPYNEQFF. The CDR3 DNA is TGCCCCCCGGGGGCGCGGGACGACCCCTACAATGAGCAGTTCTTC.